Sequencing of this T cell receptor (beta chain) was carried out in a study of T cells in Graves' hyperthyroidism and ophthalmopathy (dated by TCRdb to the late 2010s). Looking at the study overall: Peripheral blood samples were taken at the time of initial diagnosis, prior to any treatment. In roughly six Graves' hyperthyroidism patients, the study also compared T-cell repertoires from thyroid tissue with T-cell repertoires from blood. Prospective prediction of ophthalmopathy was tested in an independent validation cohort consisting of 18 hyperthyroidism patients and more than 15 patients who later progressed to ophthalmopathy. According to the paper, TCR Vbeta CDR3 sequencing was carried out on 135 peripheral blood samples, which came from about 45 ophthalmopathy, 75 to 80 hyperthyroidism and some 17 progressor patients. A discovery cohort of about a hundred patients, roughly 43 with Graves' ophthalmopathy and fewer than 65 with stable Graves' hyperthyroidism, was used to find distinguishing TCR V-J signatures. The roughly 100 discovery patients were divided at random into training and test sets in a 7:3 ratio. Once sampling was done, hyperthyroidism patients were given methimazole at a starting dose of 30 mg daily, whereas ophthalmopathy patients were given high-dose intravenous methylprednisolone.

This clonotype came up many times. It has no known antigen specificity. No per-base quality is available; no much larger clone lies one base away. What the study reported, not specific to this receptor: Ophthalmopathy was separated from stable hyperthyroidism by a 13 V-J signature model, with over 85% sensitivity and roughly 81% specificity obtained in cross-validation and 80%/75% obtained in testing. Blood samples also contained most of the expanded thyroid clonotypes (frequency above 0.001), which suggests that blood repertoires may reflect thyroid immune responses. Sample size was not statistically predetermined, and investigators were not blinded to group allocation. In validation, progression to ophthalmopathy was predicted by the model with more than 65% sensitivity and 72.22% specificity, a median of about 6.8 months before onset.

TCR beta CDR3 regions were amplified from RNA transcripts. The TCR CDR3 was subjected to a first round of RT-PCR using the HTBI primer set and the Qiagen OneStep RT-PCR kit. The libraries were constructed in a second round of multiplex PCR and then size-selected and purified. Libraries were sequenced paired-end with 100 bp reads on an Illumina HiSeq2000. The authors' pipeline ran thus. SOAPnuke was used to process the raw data, throwing out any read that contained adapters or uncalled bases, had a mean Phred below 15, or lacked an exact constant-primer or identifier match. High-quality paired reads were merged with COPE v1.2.5, and unique nucleotide sequences were defined as clonotypes. MiTCR v1.1 was used to align clonotypes to the IMGT TRBV, TRBD and TRBJ reference segments. Only V-J combinations with frequency above 0.0001, covering about 99% of repertoires, were analysed. The TCS score was defined as F50 (clonal expansion) divided by E x V (chaos), with BLOSUM62-based TCRdist calculated between CDR3 peptides within each V-J. Welch's t-statistics and random forest reduced around 510 V-J features to roughly 13, which were used in a naive Bayes classifier (R e1071). TCRdb trimmed the raw reads at Q25, called clones with MiXCR and kept productive beta chains. Every CDR3 protein is listed once, alongside the most common genes and DNA of its rows. These V and J calls originate from TCRdb's pipeline instead of the authors' own analysis. In this sample the table shows around 570,000 distinct CDR3 sequences, roughly 21% of which occur a single time. The ten largest clonotypes hold around 50% of the sample.

The CDR3 has 15 amino acids, counting the end cysteine and phenylalanine. Left in the record is the CDR3 DNA by itself, 45 bases read in frame from the first base. CDR1 MDHEN and CDR2 SYDVKM are derived from the germline V gene. The junction carries 13 bases between V and J, which are trimmed by 6 bases and 1 base respectively. Ophthalmopathy patients had moderately to severely active disease, with a Clinical Activity Score of 3 or more, a NOSPECS grade of 4 or more, and a disease duration of less than 3 months. Patients with uncontrolled infections, other autoimmune diseases, pregnancy or lactation were excluded. Diagnoses relied on clinical symptoms, serum thyroxine and TRAb, thyroid ultrasound and orbital computed tomography. Ficoll-Paque density gradient centrifugation was used to isolate PBMCs from 9.5 to 10 ml of fresh peripheral blood. Trizol reagent was used to extract total RNA, and RNA quality was then checked on an Agilent 2100 Bioanalyzer.

The sample consisted of blood. The sequence derives from a middle-aged man with Graves' ophthalmopathy. The rearranged chain carries TRBV28 and TRBJ2-4; the D segment could be TRBD1, given 5 matching bases. Read as DNA, the sequence is TGTGCCAGCAGCATCAGGGTTGTGGCCAAAAACATTCAGTACTTC. Its protein reads: CASSIRVVAKNIQYF. Where the CDR3 stops, the reference TRBV28 and TRBJ2-4 genes take over; the full variable domain is DVKVTQSSRYLVKRTGEKVFLECVQDMDHENMFWYRQDPGLGLRLIYFSYDVKMKEKGDIPEGYSVSREKKERFSLILESASTNQTSMYLCASSIRVVAKNIQYFGAGTRLSVL.